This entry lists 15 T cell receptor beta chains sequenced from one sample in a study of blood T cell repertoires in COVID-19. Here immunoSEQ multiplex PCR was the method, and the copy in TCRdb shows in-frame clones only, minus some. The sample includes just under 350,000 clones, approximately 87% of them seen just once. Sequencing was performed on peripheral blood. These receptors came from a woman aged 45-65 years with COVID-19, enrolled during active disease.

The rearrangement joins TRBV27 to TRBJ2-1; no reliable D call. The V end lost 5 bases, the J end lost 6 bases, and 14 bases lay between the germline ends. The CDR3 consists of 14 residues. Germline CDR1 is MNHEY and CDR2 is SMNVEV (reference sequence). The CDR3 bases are TGTGCCAGCAGTCCCCTAGTCCAAGGCAATGAGCAGTTCTTC. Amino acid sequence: CASSPLVQGNEQFF.

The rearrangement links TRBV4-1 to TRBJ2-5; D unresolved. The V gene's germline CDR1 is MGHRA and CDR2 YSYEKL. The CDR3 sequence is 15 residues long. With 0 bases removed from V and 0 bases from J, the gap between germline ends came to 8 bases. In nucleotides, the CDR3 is TGCGCCAGCAGCCAAGATTATCCAGACCAAGAGACCCAGTACTTC. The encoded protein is CASSQDYPDQETQYF.

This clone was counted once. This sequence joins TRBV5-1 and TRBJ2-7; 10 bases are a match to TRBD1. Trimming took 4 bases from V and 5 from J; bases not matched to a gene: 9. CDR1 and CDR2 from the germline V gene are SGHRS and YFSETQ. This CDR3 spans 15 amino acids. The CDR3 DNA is TGCGCCAGCAGCATGATCCCGGGACAGGGGAACGAGCAGTACTTC. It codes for CASSMIPGQGNEQYF.

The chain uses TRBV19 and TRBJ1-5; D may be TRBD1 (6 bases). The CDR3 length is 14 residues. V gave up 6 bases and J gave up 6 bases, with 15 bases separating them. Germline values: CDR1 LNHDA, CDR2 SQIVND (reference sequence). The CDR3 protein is CASRGGVVAQPQHF. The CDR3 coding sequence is TGTGCCAGTAGAGGGGGTGTGGTTGCTCAGCCCCAGCATTTT.

The CDR3, as DNA: TGCGCCAGCAGCAGTAGCGGGGATTACAATGAGCAGTTCTTC. Its translation is CASSSSGDYNEQFF. The chain recombines TRBV4-1 with TRBJ2-1; TRBD2 agrees at 8 bases. Germline V gene lookup returns CDR1 MGHRA and CDR2 YSYEKL. CDR3 length equals 14 residues. The V gene end was trimmed by 5 bases and the J gene end by 4 bases; junction bases not matched to a gene: 4.

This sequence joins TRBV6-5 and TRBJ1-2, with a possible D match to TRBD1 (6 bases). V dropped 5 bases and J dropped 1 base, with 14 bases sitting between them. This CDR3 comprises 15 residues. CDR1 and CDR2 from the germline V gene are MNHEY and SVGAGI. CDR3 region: CASSPIRGSNYGYTF. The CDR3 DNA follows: TGTGCCAGCAGTCCCATCAGGGGCAGTAACTATGGCTACACCTTC.

CDR3 protein: CASSLARGRSNQPQHF. The DNA for the CDR3 is TGTGCCAGCAGCTTGGCGCGAGGCAGAAGTAATCAGCCCCAGCATTTT. The rearrangement links TRBV5-6 to TRBJ1-5; D is uncertain. V lost 0 bases and J 4 bases, leaving 14 bases between the germline ends. The CDR3 is 16 amino acids. Germline-derived CDR1 and CDR2 are SGHDT and YYEEEE.

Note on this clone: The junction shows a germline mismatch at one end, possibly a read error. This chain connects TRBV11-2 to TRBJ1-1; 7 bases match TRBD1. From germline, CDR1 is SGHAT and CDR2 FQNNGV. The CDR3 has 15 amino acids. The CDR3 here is CASTRTGLNLADAFF. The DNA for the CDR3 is TGTGCCAGCACCCGGACAGGTCTAAATCTCGCTGACGCTTTCTTT.

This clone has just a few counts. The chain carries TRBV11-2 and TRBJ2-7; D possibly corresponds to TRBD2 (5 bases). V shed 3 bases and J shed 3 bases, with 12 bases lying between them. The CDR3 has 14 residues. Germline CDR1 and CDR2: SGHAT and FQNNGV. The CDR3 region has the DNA TGTGCCAGCAGCTTTCAGTCCGGGAACTACGAGCAGTACTTC. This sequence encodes CASSFQSGNYEQYF.

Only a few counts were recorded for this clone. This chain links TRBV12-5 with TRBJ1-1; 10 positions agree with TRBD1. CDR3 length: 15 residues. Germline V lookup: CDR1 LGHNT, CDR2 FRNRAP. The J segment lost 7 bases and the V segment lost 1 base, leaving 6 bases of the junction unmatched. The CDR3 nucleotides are TGTGCTAGTGGTTTGGCGACGACAGGGGGCGGTGAAGCTTTCTTT. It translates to CASGLATTGGGEAFF.

CDR3 sequence reads: CASSLMGQGGLGETQYF. The CDR3 nucleotides read TGTGCCAGCAGCTTAATGGGACAGGGGGGTCTAGGAGAGACCCAGTACTTC. The chain joins TRBV7-3 to TRBJ2-5, with 11 positions matching TRBD1. Trimming at V came to 1 base and at J to 4 bases, leaving 8 bases not matched to a gene. The CDR3 sequence is 17 residues long. Germline CDR1 SGHTA, CDR2 FQGTGA.

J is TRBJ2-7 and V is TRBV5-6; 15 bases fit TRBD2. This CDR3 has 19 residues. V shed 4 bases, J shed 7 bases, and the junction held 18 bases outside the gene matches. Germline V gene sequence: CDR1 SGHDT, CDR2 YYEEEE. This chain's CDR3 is CASSHRRQGGTSGRSEQYF. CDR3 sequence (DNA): TGTGCCAGCAGCCACCGCCGACAGGGGGGGACTAGCGGGAGGAGTGAGCAGTACTTC.

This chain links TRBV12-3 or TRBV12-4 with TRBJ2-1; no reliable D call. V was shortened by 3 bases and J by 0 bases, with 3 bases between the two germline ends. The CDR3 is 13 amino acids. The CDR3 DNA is TGTGCCAGCAGTTTTATCTCCTACAATGAGCAGTTCTTC. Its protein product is CASSFISYNEQFF.

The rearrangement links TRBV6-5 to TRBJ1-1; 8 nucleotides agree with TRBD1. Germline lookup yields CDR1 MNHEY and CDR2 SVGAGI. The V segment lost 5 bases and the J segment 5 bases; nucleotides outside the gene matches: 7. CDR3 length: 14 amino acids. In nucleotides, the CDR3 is TGTGCCAGCAGTCCAGGGGGCGCGAGGACTGAAGCTTTCTTT. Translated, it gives CASSPGGARTEAFF.

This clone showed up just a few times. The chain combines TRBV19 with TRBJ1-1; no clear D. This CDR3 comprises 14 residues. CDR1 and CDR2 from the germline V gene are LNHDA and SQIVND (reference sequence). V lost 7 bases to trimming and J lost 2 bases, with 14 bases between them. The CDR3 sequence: CASMEVRENTEAFF. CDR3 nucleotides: TGTGCCAGTATGGAAGTTCGGGAAAACACTGAAGCTTTCTTT.